The 2 T cell receptor beta chains listed next were all sequenced from one sample in a study of blood T cell repertoires in COVID-19 (dated by TCRdb to about 2020). Preparation of the library involved the immunoSEQ multiplex PCR assay. As stored in TCRdb, this immuneACCESS dataset retains in-frame rearrangements with V and J assigned. A fraction of the clones does not appear; measured against another copy, unresolved V genes explain less than half of the discrepancy, and the remainder lacks a known reason. Within this sample are under 300,000 clones, with about 85% of them counted one time only. Approximately 7.6% of the sample is held by the ten biggest clonotypes. Sequenced sample: peripheral blood. Source of these receptors: a man aged 55 to 69 who had recovered from COVID-19.

The chain carries TRBV21-1 and TRBJ2-7; the table assigns TRBD1, which was not confirmed against the DNA. TRBV21-1 is listed as a pseudogene. This CDR3 spans 13 amino acids. CDR3 amino acids: CASSRPSVNEQYV. The DNA of the CDR3 is TGTGCCAGCAGCCGCCCCTCAGTTAACGAGCAGTACGTC.

The chain is built from TRBV11-2 and TRBJ2-3; 10 bases fit TRBD2. Germline assignment: CDR1 SGHAT and CDR2 FQNNGV. This CDR3 comprises 17 residues. The J segment lost 0 bases and the V segment lost 5 bases, leaving 8 bases of the junction unmatched. CDR3: CASSRGSGGVSTDTQYF. The CDR3 region has the DNA TGTGCCAGCAGCCGAGGCAGCGGGGGGGTAAGCACAGATACGCAGTATTTT.